Listed below are T cell receptor beta chains from one sample, sequenced in a study of cytomegalovirus exposure and HLA in healthy donors. Assay used: immunoSEQ multiplex PCR; TCRdb lists only in-frame clones, some missing. Its clone listing holds 100,000 to 150,000 clones. The sample consisted of PBMCs. The receptors were gathered from a man younger than 30 in good health and CMV-seronegative. Both conserved end residues are part of each CDR3. D genes are given only for firm matches.

j_call v_call d_call cdr3_nt cdr3_aa
TRBJ1-1 TRBV11-2 - TGTGCCAGCAGAAAAGGGGCCGGGACAACGAACACTGAAGCTTTCTTT CASRKGAGTTNTEAFF
TRBJ2-7 TRBV7-9 TRBD1 TGTGCCAGCAGCTCCCGGGACAGCATCTACGAGCAGTACTTC CASSSRDSIYEQYF
TRBJ1-5 TRBV18 - TGTGCCAGCTCACCAAACAGGGATCAGCCCCAGCATTTT CASSPNRDQPQHF
TRBJ2-5 TRBV9 - TGTGCCAGCAGCCCGACGAGGGAGACCCAGTACTTC CASSPTRETQYF
TRBJ1-5 TRBV4-1 TRBD1 TGCGCCAGCAGCCCACCCCGGACAGGGAATAGCAATCAGCCCCAGCATTTT CASSPPRTGNSNQPQHF
TRBJ2-1 TRBV30 - TGTGCCTGGAGTGCACCGGGACTCAGCTCCTACAATGAGCAGTTCTTC CAWSAPGLSSYNEQFF
TRBJ2-7 TRBV28 - TGTGCCAGCAGTATTCCCGGGTACGAGCAGTACTTC CASSIPGYEQYF
TRBJ1-5 TRBV18 - TGTGCCAGCTCACGAGGCATCGGCCAGCCCCAGCATTTT CASSRGIGQPQHF
TRBJ2-5 TRBV29-1 TRBD2 TGCAGCGTCGGACTGGCGGGAGGAGAGACCCAGTACTTC CSVGLAGGETQYF
TRBJ1-1 TRBV11-1 - TGTGCCAGCAGCTTAGCCTCCGTAGACAGGCCCTCCGCCTTT CASSLASVDRPSAF
TRBJ1-6 TRBV19 TRBD1 TGTGCCAGTACCTCGGGTCCTTGGACAGGGAATTCACCCCTCCACTTT CASTSGPWTGNSPLHF
TRBJ2-7 TRBV10-3 TRBD2 TGTGCCATCAGTGACTGGAATACAGGACTAGCGGTGCGGAGGGAGCAGTACTTC CAISDWNTGLAVRREQYF
TRBJ2-2 TRBV19 - TGTGCCAGTAGTATAGATGCGGTCGTAGGGGAGCTGTTTTTT CASSIDAVVGELFF
TRBJ1-4 TRBV7-8 - TGTGCCAGCAGCTCTGACCGGGACACTAGGCCTCGGCTGTTTTTT CASSSDRDTRPRLFF
TRBJ1-1 TRBV7-8 TRBD1 TGTGCCAGCAGCTACACAGGGGGAGGAATAGCTGAAGCTTTCTTT CASSYTGGGIAEAFF
TRBJ2-7 TRBV6-1 - TGTGCCAGCGTGTTTAGGGGTTCAGTGGAGCAGTACTTC CASVFRGSVEQYF
TRBJ1-1 TRBV30 - TGTGCCTGGAGTGTACAAAGGGTCAGGGAAGATGGGCAAGAAGCTTTCTTT CAWSVQRVREDGQEAFF
TRBJ1-2 TRBV15 TRBD1 TGTGCCACCAGCACGGACAGGGGGGACTATGGCTACACCTTC CATSTDRGDYGYTF
TRBJ1-5 TRBV7-2 TRBD1 TGTGCCAGCAGCCAGACAGGGTACGTTCAGCCCCAGCATTTT CASSQTGYVQPQHF
TRBJ2-6 TRBV5-1 TRBD1 TGCGCCAGCAGCGTGTCAACAGGGGGCAATCCAGCTGGGGCCAACGTCCTGACTTTC CASSVSTGGNPAGANVLTF
TRBJ2-3 TRBV11-3 TRBD1 TGTGCCAGCAGCTTAGGACAGGGTATGACAGATACGCAGTATTTT CASSLGQGMTDTQYF
TRBJ2-7 TRBV30 - TGTGCCTGGAGCCCCCTCGGCGAGCGGGCTTCCTACGAGCAGTACTTC CAWSPLGERASYEQYF
TRBJ2-1 TRBV28 TRBD1 TGTGCCAGCAGCCCTCCGGGACAGGGATGGCATGAGCAGTTCTTC CASSPPGQGWHEQFF
TRBJ1-5 TRBV5-1 TRBD1 TGCGCCAGCAGCCAATCCGGGACAGTCAATCAGCCCCAGCATTTT CASSQSGTVNQPQHF
TRBJ1-1 TRBV7-2 - TGTGCCAGCGGAGTTTTGAACACTGAAGCTTTCTTT CASGVLNTEAFF
TRBJ2-7 TRBV5-6 - TGTGCCAGCAGCTTGGACAGATGGACCGGGGTTGGGAACTTC CASSLDRWTGVGNF
TRBJ1-1 TRBV4-1 TRBD1 TGCGCCAGCAGCCTTAGGACAGGGAACACTGAAGCTTTCTTT CASSLRTGNTEAFF
TRBJ1-5 TRBV10-3 - TGTGCCATCAGTGGTCGGCAGGGAGGGGGTACAAGCAATCAGCCCCAGCATTTT CAISGRQGGGTSNQPQHF
TRBJ2-1 TRBV11-2 TRBD2 TGTGCCAGCAGCCAGGAACCTAGCGGGGGATCCAATGAGCAGTTCTTC CASSQEPSGGSNEQFF
TRBJ1-1 TRBV9 - TGTGCCAGCAGCGTAGACTTCGTCCCCACTGAAGCTTTCTTT CASSVDFVPTEAFF
TRBJ2-5 TRBV4-1 TRBD2 TGCGCCAGCAGGCCTCTCTTTAGCGGGGCACAAGAGACCCAGTACTTC CASRPLFSGAQETQYF
TRBJ1-6 TRBV7-9 TRBD1 TGTGCCAGCAGCCTCAACGCGGGACAGGGGAATTCACCCCTCCACTTT CASSLNAGQGNSPLHF
TRBJ1-2 TRBV6-5 - TGTGCCAGCAGTTCGGACAGATTCTATGGCTACACCTTC CASSSDRFYGYTF
TRBJ2-1 TRBV9 TRBD2 TGTGCCAGCTCTAGCGGGGACGACAATGAGCAGTTCTTC CASSSGDDNEQFF
TRBJ1-1 TRBV7-6 TRBD1 TGTGCCAGCAGCCTGTCCTCCGGGACAGGGGTATTCACTGAAGCTTTCTTT CASSLSSGTGVFTEAFF
TRBJ2-3 TRBV6-5 TRBD1 TGTGCCAGCAGTTACGAACAGGGGGCCTCTACGCAGTATTTT CASSYEQGASTQYF
TRBJ2-3 TRBV23-1 TRBD1 TGCGCCAGCAGTCTGTGGGACAGGGGGCCTAGCGGGAAGACTATTAGCACAGATACGCAGTATTTT CASSLWDRGPSGKTISTDTQYF
TRBJ1-1 TRBV7-9 - TGTGCCAGCAGCTTAGTGGGGAGTGGCACTGAAGCTTTCTTT CASSLVGSGTEAFF
TRBJ1-4 TRBV28 - TGTGCCATCAGGACAGCTAATGAAAAACTGTTTTTT CAIRTANEKLFF
TRBJ2-2 TRBV10-3 TRBD1 TGTGCCATCAGCGAGATTCCGGGACAGGCTCATCTTGGGACGGGGGAGCTGTTTTTT CAISEIPGQAHLGTGELFF
TRBJ2-3 TRBV7-6 TRBD2 TGTGCCAGCAGCCCCCGGACTAGCGGGGGATTGACAGATACGCAGTATTTT CASSPRTSGGLTDTQYF
TRBJ2-2 TRBV18 TRBD2 TGTGCCAGCTCACTTACTAGCGGGAGAATCCCCGGGGAGCTGTTTTTT CASSLTSGRIPGELFF